This paragraph reports one T cell receptor (beta chain). Its cognate antigen is unknown. This CDR3 spans 12 amino acids. The germline V and J ends were trimmed by 3 bases and 7 bases, with 9 bases remaining between them. Germline CDR1 reads LNHDA; CDR2 reads SQIVND (reference sequence). These data belong to a study of T cell responses to AZD1222 COVID-19 vaccine. Study-level findings and limits: With two AZD1222 doses given, Spike-specific TCR breadth and depth both rose. Among the donors, most were white British and more were female, and clonal diversity was possibly underestimated.

Assay: immunoSEQ multiplex PCR; the TCRdb copy retains only in-frame clones and omits some. There are some 84,000 clones in the sample; approximately 88% occur only once, and around 10% lies in the top ten. Sequenced material: peripheral blood, taken 28 days after the second AZD1222 dose. This chain joins TRBV19 and TRBJ2-5; D is perhaps TRBD2 (5 bases). This clonotype was sampled from an adult who received the AZD1222 COVID-19 vaccine. Here the CDR3 DNA reads TGTGCCAGTAGTATCGACCGGGGGACCCAGTACTTC. This codes for CASSIDRGTQYF.